These 24 T cell receptor beta chains were all obtained from the same sample, sequenced in a study of cytomegalovirus exposure and HLA in healthy donors. It was with 60 Vbeta and 13 Jbeta primers that the PCR ran. Method: immunoSEQ multiplex PCR; TCRdb's copy keeps in-frame clones and lacks some. The sample has about 110,000 clones, around 87% seen once. The sequencing sample was made of PBMCs. These receptor sequences come from a man aged 40-50 years in good health and CMV-seronegative.

The chain is built from TRBV6-1 and TRBJ2-3, with 11 bases identical to TRBD1. The CDR3 runs 15 residues. V gave up 6 bases and J gave up 4 bases; unmatched junction bases: 6. CDR1 is MNHNS and CDR2 is SASEGT in the germline V gene. Written as DNA, the CDR3 is TGTGCCAGCAGGAGACCGGGACAGGGGGCAGATACGCAGTATTTT. This encodes CASRRPGQGADTQYF.

The chain links TRBV2 to TRBJ2-3; a weak D match, TRBD1 (6 bases). Between the trimmed V and J ends, which lost 2 bases and 1 base, there was a span of 13 bases. Germline V CDR1 and CDR2: SNHLY, FYNNEI. The CDR3 loop spans 16 amino acids. CDR3 sequence reads: CASSESTGYRTDTQYF. CDR3 nucleotide sequence: TGTGCCAGCAGTGAATCGACAGGCTACCGCACAGATACGCAGTATTTT.

This chain connects TRBV28 to TRBJ1-2; D ambiguous. Per germline, CDR1 MDHEN and CDR2 SYDVKM. The V end lost 1 base, the J end lost 5 bases, and 5 bases lay between the germline ends. This CDR3 is 12 amino acids long. The CDR3 loop reads CASSLSAYGYTF. CDR3 sequence (DNA): TGTGCCAGCAGTTTATCTGCGTATGGCTACACCTTC.

This clone was observed a handful of times. V and J are TRBV15 and TRBJ1-1; weak D call: TRBD1 (6 bases). The CDR3 contains 14 residues. V was pared by 0 bases and J by 8 bases, with 13 bases between. CDR1 LNHNV and CDR2 YYDKDF come from the germline V gene (reference sequence). For the CDR3, the DNA is TGTGCCACCAGCAGAGATCTGTGGGACATCGAAGCTTTCTTT. It encodes CATSRDLWDIEAFF.

This clone has a single count. V and J are TRBV2 and TRBJ2-7; D is uncertain. Looked up from germline, CDR1 is SNHLY and CDR2 is FYNNEI. The CDR3 runs to 14 residues. Trimming cost V 7 bases and J 0 bases, with 13 bases left between them. This CDR3 is CASIVQRSSYEQYF. In nucleotides, the CDR3 is TGTGCCAGCATCGTTCAGCGTAGCTCCTACGAGCAGTACTTC. Full variable domain (rest looked up from reference TRBV2 and TRBJ2-7): EPEVTQTPSHQVTQMGQEVILRCVPISNHLYFYWYRQILGQKVEFLVSFYNNEISEKSEIFDDQFSVERPDGSNFTLKIRSTKLEDSAMYFCASIVQRSSYEQYFGPGTRLTVT.

This clone was counted between two and nine times. V and J are TRBV5-6 and TRBJ2-7, with 8 bases aligning to TRBD1. Looked up from germline, CDR1 is SGHDT and CDR2 is YYEEEE. V shed 4 bases and J 3 bases; nucleotides not matched to a gene: 9. The CDR3 covers 15 residues. CDR3 loop: CASSRRQGSNYEQYF. CDR3 nucleotides: TGTGCCAGCAGCCGGCGACAGGGGTCCAACTACGAGCAGTACTTC. Variable domain in full (rest from reference TRBV5-6 and TRBJ2-7): DAGVTQSPTHLIKTRGQQVTLRCSPKSGHDTVSWYQQALGQGPQFIFQYYEEEERQRGNFPDRFSGHQFPNYSSELNVNALLLGDSALYLCASSRRQGSNYEQYFGPGTRLTVT.

The gene calls are TRBV19 and TRBJ2-3; 7 bases fit TRBD2. The CDR3 length is 12 residues. CDR1 and CDR2 (germline): LNHDA, SQIVND (reference sequence). J lost 9 bases, V lost 4 bases, and 4 bases had no gene match. The CDR3: CASSTRGETQYF. The CDR3 DNA sequence: TGTGCCAGTAGTACCCGGGGGGAAACGCAGTATTTT.

The chain joins TRBV10-3 to TRBJ2-1; D might be TRBD1 (6 bases). V was pared by 2 bases and J by 9 bases, with 14 bases between. Germline-derived CDR1 and CDR2 are ENHRY and SYGVKD. The CDR3 contains 14 residues. The CDR3 reads CAISEMDSAAEQFF. As DNA, the CDR3 is TGTGCCATCAGTGAGATGGACAGCGCTGCTGAGCAGTTCTTC.

V is TRBV5-1 and J is TRBJ2-1; 14 bases align to TRBD2. With V trimmed by 4 bases and J by 6 bases, 6 bases remained unmatched. This CDR3 is built from 16 residues. Germline lookup yields CDR1 SGHRS and CDR2 YFSETQ. The CDR3 sequence is CASSRDGTSGGNEQFF. The CDR3 DNA is TGCGCCAGCAGCCGGGACGGGACTAGCGGGGGCAATGAGCAGTTCTTC.

The rearrangement links TRBV13 to TRBJ2-3, with 12 bases matching TRBD2. Losses at the gene ends were 5 bases for V and 4 bases for J; bases not matched to a gene: 4. The CDR3 contains 15 residues. The germline V gene has CDR1 PRHDT and CDR2 FYEKMQ (reference sequence). The CDR3 sequence is CASSTRTSGADTQYF. DNA for the CDR3: TGTGCCAGCAGCACCCGGACTAGCGGGGCAGATACGCAGTATTTT.

The V and J genes are TRBV19 and TRBJ1-5, with D hard to call. The CDR3 length is 14 residues. Trimming stripped 7 bases from V and 0 bases from J, with 10 bases between. Germline-derived CDR1 and CDR2 are LNHDA and SQIVND (reference sequence). The CDR3 DNA reads as TGTGCCAGTAAACGAGTACTTAGCAATCAGCCCCAGCATTTT. Translation: CASKRVLSNQPQHF.

The V call is TRBV28, the J call TRBJ1-4; D possibly corresponds to TRBD1 (5 bases). Per the germline V gene, CDR1 is MDHEN and CDR2 is SYDVKM. The CDR3 contains 15 residues. The V end was cut by 1 base, the J end by 7 bases, with 13 bases between. This CDR3 reads CASSLSSQGSEKLFF. CDR3 DNA sequence: TGTGCCAGCAGTTTATCCTCCCAGGGTAGTGAAAAACTGTTTTTT.

This chain joins TRBV5-5 and TRBJ1-6, with 7 nucleotides matching TRBD1. Germline-derived CDR1 and CDR2 are SGHKS and YYEKEE (reference sequence). The length of the CDR3 is 15 residues. The trim removed 0 bases at V and 7 bases at J, leaving 4 bases unmatched. CDR3 residues: CASSLGWGQNSPLHF. The DNA for the CDR3 is TGTGCCAGCAGCTTGGGCTGGGGACAGAATTCACCCCTCCACTTT.

The genes are TRBV6-5 and TRBJ1-2, with 7 bases fitting TRBD1. Germline CDR1 reads MNHEY; CDR2 reads SVGAGI. The junction had 4 bases not matched to a gene; V was cut back by 2 bases and J by 4 bases. The length of the CDR3 is 14 residues. For the CDR3, the DNA is TGTGCCAGCAGTTACGCGGGACAGACCTATGGCTACACCTTC. This sequence encodes CASSYAGQTYGYTF.

The rearrangement joins TRBV27 to TRBJ1-4; D perhaps matches TRBD1 (6 bases). CDR1 MNHEY and CDR2 SMNVEV come from the germline V gene (reference sequence). The V end was cut by 7 bases, the J end by 7 bases, with 16 bases between. The CDR3 sequence is 14 residues long. CDR3 nucleotides: TGTGCCAGCACCCCCACAGGGAAGTCTGAAAAACTGTTTTTT. Protein: CASTPTGKSEKLFF.

The chain employs TRBV7-2 and TRBJ1-5; possibly TRBD1 for D (6 bases). This CDR3 has 14 residues. V was clipped by 4 bases and J by 2 bases, with 9 bases between them. Germline CDR1 and CDR2: SGHTA and FQGNSA. DNA of the CDR3: TGTGCCAGCAGCTACCAGGGGCGCAATCAGCCCCAGCATTTT. Its translation is CASSYQGRNQPQHF.

This chain's CDR3 is CASSPGGAGNQPQHF. CDR3 in DNA: TGTGCCAGCAGTCCGGGGGGGGCGGGCAATCAGCCCCAGCATTTT. The chain carries TRBV6-5 and TRBJ1-5, with D perhaps TRBD1 (6 bases). V dropped 5 bases and J dropped 2 bases, with 13 bases sitting between them. Per germline, CDR1 MNHEY and CDR2 SVGAGI. This CDR3 region has 15 residues.

The rearrangement links TRBV28 to TRBJ2-5, with 8 bases that match TRBD1. V dropped 3 bases and J dropped 5; count of bases not matched to a gene: 8. The CDR3 covers 15 residues. Germline-derived CDR1 and CDR2 are MDHEN and SYDVKM. The CDR3: CASSLVTGGGETQYF. CDR3 DNA: TGTGCCAGCAGTTTGGTAACAGGGGGAGGTGAGACCCAGTACTTC.

The J gene is TRBJ1-1, the V gene TRBV29-1; TRBD1 might be the D (5 bases). This CDR3 spans 14 amino acids. Germline V CDR1 and CDR2: SQVTM, ANQGSEA. The V and J ends lost 7 bases and 4 bases respectively, with 19 bases between them. CDR3 bases: TGCAGCGCCGGGGGGGGTTGGGATCTCACTGAAGCTTTCTTT. Protein: CSAGGGWDLTEAFF.

The V gene is TRBV4-2, the J gene TRBJ2-2; D might be TRBD2 (5 bases). The CDR3 loop spans 16 amino acids. With 4 bases removed from V and 5 bases from J, the gap between germline ends came to 17 bases. Germline assignment: CDR1 LGHNA and CDR2 YNFKEQ. The CDR3 DNA is TGTGCCAGCAGCCCCCGGAACCGGGAATGGACCGGGGAGCTGTTTTTT. Translating it yields CASSPRNREWTGELFF.

On this clone itself: The same CDR3 also results from other DNA sequences found in this sample. The V and J genes are TRBV19 and TRBJ1-1; TRBD1 aligns across 8 bases. From germline, CDR1 is LNHDA and CDR2 SQIVND (reference sequence). V gave up 3 bases and J gave up 2 bases; unmatched junction bases: 2. The CDR3 consists of 14 residues. Written as DNA, the CDR3 is TGTGCCAGTAGTATTCAGGGGGCTAACACTGAAGCTTTCTTT. This sequence encodes CASSIQGANTEAFF.

J is TRBJ2-3 and V is TRBV29-1, with 13 bases identical to TRBD2. V gave up 3 bases and J gave up 5 bases; unmatched junction bases: 2. The CDR3 has 14 amino acids. CDR1 is SQVTM, CDR2 ANQGSEA, per germline. CDR3 DNA sequence: TGCAGCGTTGAGACTAGCGGGGGGATAGATACGCAGTATTTT. Protein sequence: CSVETSGGIDTQYF.

The rearrangement links TRBV7-9 to TRBJ1-3, with D unclear. Trimming removed 5 bases from V and 4 bases from J, with 9 bases in between. The germline gives CDR1 SEHNR, CDR2 FQNEAQ (reference sequence). There are 13 residues in the CDR3. CDR3 sequence (DNA): TGTGCCAGCAGCCAAGCGAGGGGAAACACCATATATTTT. The encoded protein is CASSQARGNTIYF.

This clone has only one observation. The J gene is TRBJ2-1, the V gene TRBV19, with D possibly matching TRBD1 (5 bases). The CDR3 extends over 13 amino acids. Germline V gene lookup returns CDR1 LNHDA and CDR2 SQIVND (reference sequence). Trimming pared 5 bases from V and 10 bases from J, leaving 15 bases between. The CDR3, as DNA: TGTGCCAGTAGTCCGGAAGGGGAAGGCGAGCAGTTCTTC. It specifies CASSPEGEGEQFF.